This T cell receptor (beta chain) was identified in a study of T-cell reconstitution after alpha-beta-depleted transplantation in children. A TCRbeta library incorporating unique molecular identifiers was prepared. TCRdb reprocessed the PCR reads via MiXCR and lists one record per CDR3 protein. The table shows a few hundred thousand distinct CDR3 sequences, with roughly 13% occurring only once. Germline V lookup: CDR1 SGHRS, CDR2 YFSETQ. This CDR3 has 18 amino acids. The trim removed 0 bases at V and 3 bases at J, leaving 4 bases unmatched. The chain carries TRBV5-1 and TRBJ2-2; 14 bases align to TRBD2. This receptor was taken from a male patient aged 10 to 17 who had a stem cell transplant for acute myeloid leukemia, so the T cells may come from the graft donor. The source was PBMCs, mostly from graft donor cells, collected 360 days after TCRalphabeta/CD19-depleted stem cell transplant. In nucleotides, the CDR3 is TGCGCCAGCAGCTTGGTCGGGACTAGCGGGAGAGACACCGGGGAGCTGTTTTTT. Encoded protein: CASSLVGTSGRDTGELFF.